A single sample gave rise to the 9 T cell receptor beta chains below, sequenced in a study of CD8+CD57+ T cells in acquired aplastic anemia. Template material for TCR beta VDJ and CDR3 profiling consisted of genomic DNA. TCRdb analysed the reads with MiXCR anew, one entry per CDR3 protein. The sample lists about 400,000 distinct CDR3 sequences; about two thirds were seen once. The sample comprised sorted CD4+, CD8+, or CD8+CD57+ T cells (not recorded which) from PBMCs. Receptors were obtained from a human donor in good health, serving as a control.

V is TRBV20-1 and J is TRBJ1-1; D is unresolved. Germline CDR1 DFQATT, CDR2 SNEGSKA (reference sequence). V gave up 2 bases and J gave up 7 bases, with 14 bases separating them. This CDR3 region has 13 residues. CDR3 nucleotides: TGCAGTGCTAGAAGACCGGGGAGCAATGAAGCTTTCTTT. This codes for CSARRPGSNEAFF.

The chain is built from TRBV5-1 and TRBJ1-5; D unresolved. The ends were cut back, 3 bases at V and 11 bases at J, with 15 bases in the middle. The CDR3 is made up of 13 amino acids. The V gene's germline CDR1 is SGHRS and CDR2 YFSETQ. In DNA, the CDR3 is TGCGCCAGCAGCTCGACCGGGATGCATACCCAGCATTTT. Its translation is CASSSTGMHTQHF.

This clonotype was counted only a few times. As the CDR3 is not closed by the conserved phenylalanine or tryptophan, this likely results from a read error. J is TRBJ1-1 and V is TRBV6-1, with 9 bases that match TRBD1. Looked up from germline, CDR1 is MNHNS and CDR2 is SASEGT. Unmatched junction bases numbered 11, after V lost 10 bases and J lost 8 bases. The CDR3 spans 13 residues. The CDR3 sequence: CAIGGNRGPEAFL. As DNA, the CDR3 is TGTGCCATCGGCGGAAACAGGGGGCCGGAAGCTTTCCTT.

The chain carries TRBV5-1 and TRBJ2-5; D possibly corresponds to TRBD1 (6 bases). This CDR3 has 18 residues. Looked up from germline, CDR1 is SGHRS and CDR2 is YFSETQ. V gave up 4 bases and J gave up 1 base, with 23 bases separating them. The CDR3 DNA reads as TGCGCCAGCAGCGCCGACAGGTTAGAAGGGGCGGCCCAAGAGACCCAGTACTTC. Amino acid sequence: CASSADRLEGAAQETQYF.

The J gene is TRBJ1-4, the V gene TRBV20-1; tentative D call: TRBD1 (5 bases). V was pared by 0 bases and J by 11 bases, with 16 bases between. CDR3 length: 14 amino acids. Germline-derived CDR1 and CDR2 are DFQATT and SNEGSKA (reference sequence). The CDR3 DNA reads as TGCAGTGCTAGAGATGATCAGCGGGGCGGGAAACTGTTTTTT. Protein: CSARDDQRGGKLFF.

This chain joins TRBV7-2 and TRBJ1-6, with a tentative D call TRBD1 (6 bases). V lost 5 bases and J 10 bases, leaving 18 bases between the germline ends. Per the germline V gene, CDR1 is SGHTA and CDR2 is FQGNSA. The CDR3 is 15 amino acids. The CDR3 bases are TGTGCCAGCAGCGTAGGTTCAGATACAGGGTCACCCCTCCACTTT. Its translation is CASSVGSDTGSPLHF.

This clonotype was seen ten or more times. The genes are TRBV19 and TRBJ2-3; 11 bases map to TRBD2. CDR3 size: 16 residues. With 4 bases clipped from V and 3 bases from J, the junction kept 6 bases outside the gene matches. Germline CDR1 LNHDA, CDR2 SQIVND (reference sequence). CDR3 bases: TGTGCCAGTAGTAGGAGACTAGCGGGGAAAACAGATACGCAGTATTTT. Its translation is CASSRRLAGKTDTQYF.

This clonotype has only one observation. This is likely a read error, given that the CDR3 carries no conserved phenylalanine or tryptophan at its end. The chain combines TRBV24-1 with TRBJ2-3; 9 bases map to TRBD2. Per the germline V gene, CDR1 is KGHDR and CDR2 is SFDVKD. The V and J ends lost 10 bases and 4 bases, in that order; junction bases with no gene match: 11. The CDR3 has 15 amino acids. CDR3 DNA: TGTGCCACGCCAGCGGCGGGGGGGGATCCAGATACGCAGTATATG. Its protein product is CATPAAGGDPDTQYM.

The chain couples TRBV5-1 to TRBJ1-1; D might be TRBD1 (6 bases). CDR1 SGHRS and CDR2 YFSETQ come from the germline V gene. V was shortened by 0 bases and J by 7 bases, with 13 bases between the two germline ends. This CDR3 contains 14 residues. The CDR3 nucleotides are TGCGCCAGCAGCTTGGAACCTCGGGACAATGAAGCTTTCTTT. Its protein product is CASSLEPRDNEAFF.